The next 28 T cell receptor beta chains were all read from a single sample in a study of early T cells in non-severe SARS-CoV-2 infection. TCRdb re-called the 5' RACE reads through MiXCR, storing one row per CDR3 protein. The sample lists about 39,000 distinct CDR3 sequences; about 5.5% were seen once. This material consisted of whole blood, taken at baseline. These receptors were collected from an adult who was a healthcare worker with PCR-confirmed SARS-CoV-2 infection or an uninfected control (not recorded which).

This clonotype was detected many times. The chain combines TRBV6-4 with TRBJ2-2; D might be TRBD2 (5 bases). Germline V gives CDR1 MRHNA, CDR2 SNTAGT. V was cut by 4 bases and J by 5 bases, with 8 bases left in between. The CDR3 consists of 13 residues. The CDR3 reads CASSVTRTGELFF. The CDR3 nucleotides read TGTGCCAGCAGTGTCACTAGAACCGGGGAGCTGTTTTTT.

This clonotype was recorded a few times. This chain joins TRBV6-1 and TRBJ2-2; no reliable D call. The germline gives CDR1 MNHNS, CDR2 SASEGT. The CDR3 totals 13 residues. V was clipped by 6 bases and J by 9 bases, with 14 bases between them. The DNA of the CDR3 is TGTGCCAGCAGATCCCACGGCGGCCGGGAGCTGTTTTTT. Protein: CASRSHGGRELFF.

This clonotype was detected a few times. V is TRBV7-6 and J is TRBJ2-5, with no clear D. The V and J ends lost 6 bases and 3 bases respectively, with 5 bases between them. CDR3 length equals 11 residues. Germline V gene data show CDR1 as SGHVS and CDR2 as FNYEAQ. CDR3 loop: CASRLKETQYF. The CDR3 bases are TGTGCCAGCAGACTTAAAGAGACCCAGTACTTC.

The table lists this clonotype with many counts. V usage is TRBV9 and J usage is TRBJ2-1; D ambiguous. Trimming took off 3 bases at V and 3 bases at J, with 7 bases between the two ends. The CDR3 is 13 amino acids. Germline CDR1 and CDR2: SGDLS and YYNGEE. In DNA form, the CDR3 reads TGTGCCAGCAGCGCCTCGGACTACAATGAGCAGTTCTTC. It translates to CASSASDYNEQFF.

This clonotype was counted ten times or more. CDR3: CASSEEGGYGTEAFF. CDR3 bases: TGTGCCAGCAGTGAAGAGGGGGGGTACGGGACTGAAGCTTTCTTT. The genes are TRBV2 and TRBJ1-1; D is possibly TRBD1 (6 bases). The CDR3 has 15 residues. V was clipped by 1 base and J by 5 bases, with 14 bases between them. Germline V lookup: CDR1 SNHLY, CDR2 FYNNEI.

This clonotype was counted at least ten times. The chain links TRBV9 to TRBJ2-3, with 7 nucleotides matching TRBD2. Germline V lookup: CDR1 SGDLS, CDR2 YYNGEE. This CDR3 is built from 17 residues. The J segment lost 2 bases and the V segment lost 5 bases, leaving 14 bases of the junction unmatched. CDR3 region: CASSLGPGTTLTDTQYF. The DNA of the CDR3 is TGTGCCAGCAGTTTGGGTCCCGGGACTACCCTCACAGATACGCAGTATTTT.

The V gene is TRBV7-9, the J gene TRBJ1-5, with D possibly being TRBD1 (5 bases). Germline values: CDR1 SEHNR, CDR2 FQNEAQ (reference sequence). Deletions cut 0 bases from V and 4 bases from J, with 10 bases between. The CDR3 consists of 15 residues. CDR3 sequence (DNA): TGTGCCAGCAGCTTAGCAGGGGTCAAAAATCAGCCCCAGCATTTT. Its protein is CASSLAGVKNQPQHF.

This clonotype was observed at least ten times. V is TRBV4-1 and J is TRBJ2-2, with 7 positions matching TRBD2. The germline V gene has CDR1 MGHRA and CDR2 YSYEKL. Trimming removed 6 bases from V and 1 base from J; junction bases left unmatched: 8. CDR3 length: 16 amino acids. This CDR3 reads CASSPISSGNTGELFF. Here the CDR3 DNA reads TGCGCCAGCAGTCCGATTTCTAGCGGGAACACCGGGGAGCTGTTTTTT.

This clonotype has a count of ten or more. The chain is built from TRBV5-5 and TRBJ2-5, with D perhaps TRBD2 (6 bases). In germline, CDR1 is SGHKS, CDR2 YYEKEE (reference sequence). The V and J ends lost 0 bases and 5 bases respectively, with 8 bases between them. There are 13 residues in the CDR3. The CDR3 reads CASSLAGVETQYF. The CDR3 DNA is TGTGCCAGCAGCTTGGCGGGGGTTGAGACCCAGTACTTC.

This clonotype has ten or more counts. The gene calls are TRBV7-3 and TRBJ2-3; 10 nucleotides line up with TRBD2. The CDR3 has 16 amino acids. The trim removed 2 bases at V and 7 bases at J, leaving 9 bases unmatched. Germline CDR1 SGHTA, CDR2 FQGTGA. CDR3 DNA sequence: TGTGCCAGCAGCTTAGGCAGCGGGGGGGCCGGTTATACGCAGTATTTT. Its protein is CASSLGSGGAGYTQYF.

This clonotype appeared many times. V gene TRBV6-5 combines with J gene TRBJ2-5; the match to TRBD2 covers 11 bases. This CDR3 spans 22 amino acids. Germline CDR1 and CDR2: MNHEY and SVGAGI. V lost 6 bases to trimming and J lost 1 base; unmatched junction nucleotides: 25. The CDR3 bases are TGTGCCAGCAGCCCCGATCCCCTACTAGCGGGGGCCGCCCGCGCTCTCCAAGAGACCCAGTACTTC. Translation gives CASSPDPLLAGAARALQETQYF.

This clonotype showed up many times. A junction end diverges from the germline sequence, so it may reflect a read error. The J gene is TRBJ2-3, the V gene TRBV15, with a weak D call TRBD1 (5 bases). CDR1 and CDR2 (germline): LNHNV, YYDKDF (reference sequence). The CDR3 is made up of 12 amino acids. The CDR3 sequence is CATSSLFDSRRF. The CDR3 bases are TGTGCCACCAGCAGCCTATTTGACAGCAGACGTTTT.

This clonotype was seen ten or more times. The chain combines TRBV5-4 with TRBJ2-7; 7 nucleotides agree with TRBD1. This CDR3 region has 15 residues. V lost 4 bases, J lost 3 bases, and 10 bases stayed unmatched. CDR1 and CDR2 from the germline V gene are SGHNT and YYREEE (reference sequence). Here the CDR3 reads CASSEPPGQSYEQYF. In DNA form, the CDR3 reads TGTGCCAGCAGCGAACCCCCGGGACAGAGCTACGAGCAGTACTTC.

This clonotype was detected many times. The chain has TRBV29-1 and TRBJ1-1; D is perhaps TRBD1 (5 bases). Germline values: CDR1 SQVTM, CDR2 ANQGSEA. The CDR3 has 13 amino acids. With 4 bases removed from V and 0 bases from J, the gap between germline ends came to 9 bases. The CDR3 spells CSVVRELNTEAFF. The CDR3 DNA reads TGCAGCGTTGTCAGGGAGTTGAACACTGAAGCTTTCTTT.

This clonotype appeared many times. This chain connects TRBV18 to TRBJ2-5; D gene uncertain. The CDR3 is 12 residues long. V was clipped by 6 bases and J by 4 bases, with 9 bases between them. Per germline, CDR1 KGHSH and CDR2 LQKENI. CDR3 bases: TGTGCCAGCTCGCATAAAATAGAGACCCAGTACTTC. This sequence encodes CASSHKIETQYF.

This clonotype was detected many times. The chain links TRBV19 to TRBJ1-4, with TRBD1 identical over 9 bases. Germline CDR1 is LNHDA and CDR2 is SQIVND (reference sequence). The CDR3 consists of 13 residues. J lost 10 bases, V lost 10 bases, and 10 bases had no gene match. CDR3 coding DNA: TGTGCCACCGCGGACAGGGGCGTCGGAAAACTGTTTTTT. This translates into CATADRGVGKLFF.

This clonotype was counted between two and nine times. The chain links TRBV12-3 or TRBV12-4 to TRBJ2-5; possibly TRBD2 for D (7 bases). V shed 6 bases and J shed 1 base, with 9 bases lying between them. The CDR3 has 13 residues. The CDR3 reads CASRRGPQETQYF. The CDR3 region has the DNA TGTGCCAGCAGGCGGGGGCCCCAAGAGACCCAGTACTTC.

This clonotype showed up many times. DNA for the CDR3: TGTGCCAGCAGACCCCGGGTCCGGAGGGCCAACGTCCTGACTTTC. Encoded protein: CASRPRVRRANVLTF. The rearrangement links TRBV6-5 to TRBJ2-6, with D unclear. Per the germline V gene, CDR1 is MNHEY and CDR2 is SVGAGI. There are 15 residues in the CDR3. V lost 6 bases to trimming and J lost 5 bases, with 14 bases between them.

Only a few counts were recorded for this clonotype. This rearrangement joins TRBV5-1 to TRBJ1-1; 8 nucleotides agree with TRBD1. Germline V gene data show CDR1 as SGHRS and CDR2 as YFSETQ. This CDR3 has 16 amino acids. Trimming removed 2 bases from V and 0 bases from J; junction bases left unmatched: 6. The CDR3 nucleotides are TGCGCCAGCAGCTTATGGACAGGGAACATGAACACTGAAGCTTTCTTT. This encodes CASSLWTGNMNTEAFF.

This clonotype has ten or more counts. The chain's CDR3 is CSAHVGGRGDEQYF. CDR3 nucleotide sequence: TGCAGTGCTCACGTGGGGGGGAGAGGCGACGAGCAGTACTTC. V usage is TRBV20-1 and J usage is TRBJ2-7; the match to TRBD2 covers 7 bases. The V gene end was trimmed by 5 bases and the J gene end by 5 bases; junction bases not matched to a gene: 12. CDR1 is DFQATT and CDR2 is SNEGSKA in the germline V gene (reference sequence). CDR3 length: 14 residues.

This clonotype is medium-sized (0.01 to 0.1%). The CDR3: CASSSGGIGNQPQHF. In DNA form, the CDR3 reads TGTGCCAGTAGTTCTGGGGGAATTGGCAATCAGCCCCAGCATTTT. This chain connects TRBV19 to TRBJ1-5, with D tentatively TRBD1 (5 bases). The V and J ends lost 5 bases and 2 bases respectively, with 13 bases between them. This CDR3 is built from 15 residues. Germline-derived CDR1 and CDR2 are LNHDA and SQIVND (reference sequence).

This clonotype was picked up many times. The chain recombines TRBV9 with TRBJ2-3; 9 bases agree with TRBD1. The length of the CDR3 is 15 residues. Per germline, CDR1 SGDLS and CDR2 YYNGEE. J gave up 3 bases and V 0 bases, and 2 bases lay outside the gene matches. CDR3 nucleotides: TGTGCCAGCAGCGTAGATGGACAGGGGACAGATACGCAGTATTTT. It codes for CASSVDGQGTDTQYF.

At least ten counts were recorded for this clonotype. The chain employs TRBV20-1 and TRBJ2-1; no definite D call. CDR1 is DFQATT, CDR2 SNEGSKA, per germline (reference sequence). V was cut by 3 bases and J by 7 bases, with 19 bases left in between. The CDR3 extends over 15 amino acids. The CDR3 loop is CSASGLSRLHNEQFF. The DNA for the CDR3 is TGCAGTGCTAGCGGGCTAAGCCGGTTACATAATGAGCAGTTCTTC.

The sample holds many counts of this clonotype. This chain uses TRBV7-9 with TRBJ1-2, with TRBD1 identical over 7 bases. Germline V gene lookup returns CDR1 SEHNR and CDR2 FQNEAQ (reference sequence). The CDR3 consists of 16 residues. The trim removed 5 bases at V and 4 bases at J, leaving 13 bases unmatched. This chain's CDR3 is CASSPFSGTVPYGYTF. CDR3 in DNA: TGTGCCAGCAGCCCATTTTCCGGGACAGTACCCTATGGCTACACCTTC.

This clonotype was detected ten times or more. The genes are TRBV13 and TRBJ2-1; 9 bases are a match to TRBD2. Germline trimming cut 5 bases from V and 0 bases from J; bases unmatched to any gene: 5. The germline V gene has CDR1 PRHDT and CDR2 FYEKMQ (reference sequence). The CDR3 contains 16 residues. CDR3 sequence (DNA): TGTGCCAGCAGCACAAATAGCGGGAGCTCCTACAATGAGCAGTTCTTC. This sequence encodes CASSTNSGSSYNEQFF.

This clonotype occurred many times. This chain joins TRBV3-1 and TRBJ1-1; D gene unclear. The CDR3 runs 12 residues. Germline values: CDR1 LGHDT, CDR2 YNNKEL (reference sequence). V was shortened by 6 bases and J by 2 bases, with 7 bases between the two germline ends. This CDR3 reads CASSLINTEAFF. CDR3 coding DNA: TGTGCCAGCAGTCTTATAAACACTGAAGCTTTCTTT.

This clonotype was observed at least ten times. This chain links TRBV6-5 with TRBJ2-2; D is ambiguous. Looked up from germline, CDR1 is MNHEY and CDR2 is SVGAGI. V was shortened by 4 bases and J by 4 bases, with 7 bases between the two germline ends. The CDR3 contains 13 residues. The CDR3 DNA reads as TGTGCCAGCAGTTTACCGGGCACCGGGGAGCTGTTTTTT. Its translation: CASSLPGTGELFF.

This clonotype has at least ten counts. V is TRBV12-3 or TRBV12-4 and J is TRBJ1-5; no definite D call. The CDR3 runs to 14 residues. V was clipped by 0 bases and J by 4 bases, with 7 bases between them. The CDR3 DNA is TGTGCCAGCAGTTTAGCCCGGGGAAATCAGCCCCAGCATTTT. Translation gives CASSLARGNQPQHF.